This T cell receptor beta chain was recorded in a study of shared clonotypes between healthy human individuals. This CDR3 comprises 16 residues. CDR1 GTSNPN and CDR2 SVGIG come from the germline V gene (reference sequence). J gave up 0 bases and V 8 bases, and 13 bases lay outside the gene matches. Clones were sequenced by immunoSEQ multiplex PCR, and TCRdb holds only the in-frame ones, with some missing. The table has 950,000 to 1,100,000 clones, more than 75% seen once. The clonotype was recovered from a man between 18 and 29 years old in good health. Some clones in this sample may be carry-over from other donors' samples. The specimen was memory CD4+ T cells from PBMCs. Subset of the sample: CD45RA-negative fraction. The chain combines TRBV30 with TRBJ1-5; 7 bases fit TRBD1. CDR3 DNA: TGTGCCCGGACCTCATCGACAGGGCTTAGCAATCAGCCCCAGCATTTT. Its protein is CARTSSTGLSNQPQHF.